The next 24 T cell receptor beta chains were all read from a single sample in a study of T-cell memory formation after mild COVID-19. TCRdb independently ran MiXCR on the 5' RACE reads; one entry per CDR3 protein. The data contain hundreds of thousands of distinct CDR3 sequences, less than 25% of them singletons. The sample comprised PBMCs or a T cell subset sorted from them (not recorded which). The receptor set was obtained from an adult woman who had mild COVID-19 (a few samples of this study predate the infection). Cell type and time point are not known.

The V and J genes are TRBV20-1 and TRBJ2-1; D not certain. V shed 0 bases and J shed 10 bases, with 7 bases lying between them. CDR1 is DFQATT, CDR2 SNEGSKA, per germline (reference sequence). This CDR3 has 11 amino acids. CDR3 DNA sequence: TGCAGTGCTAGAGATCGTACCGAGCAGTTCTTC. Translated: CSARDRTEQFF.

This clonotype was recorded a few times. The rearrangement uses TRBV4-2 and TRBJ1-3, with D perhaps matching TRBD1 (6 bases). V dropped 5 bases and J dropped 0 bases, with 17 bases sitting between them. Germline CDR1 is LGHNA and CDR2 is YNFKEQ. There are 17 residues in the CDR3. The CDR3 coding sequence is TGTGCCAGCAGCGGTACCTACGGGGGCCCCTCTGGAAACACCATATATTTT. This sequence encodes CASSGTYGGPSGNTIYF.

This clonotype appeared a few times. This sequence joins TRBV9 and TRBJ1-2, with a possible D match to TRBD1 (5 bases). V lost 0 bases to trimming and J lost 6 bases, with 9 bases between them. CDR1 is SGDLS and CDR2 is YYNGEE in the germline V gene. This CDR3 spans 13 amino acids. The CDR3 here is CASSVGGTDGYTF. DNA for the CDR3: TGTGCCAGCAGCGTAGGGGGGACGGATGGCTACACCTTC. The full variable domain, in which reference TRBV9 and TRBJ1-2 provide the parts outside the CDR3, is DSGVTQTPKHLITATGQRVTLRCSPRSGDLSVYWYQQSLDQGLQFLIQYYNGEERAKGNILERFSAQQFPDLHSELNLSSLELGDSALYFCASSVGGTDGYTFGSGTRLTVV.

The chain links TRBV4-1 to TRBJ1-2; D not certain. V was shortened by 1 base and J by 5 bases, with 11 bases between the two germline ends. Germline loops: CDR1 MGHRA, CDR2 YSYEKL. The CDR3 covers 14 residues. CDR3 loop: CASSQGSAGYGYTF. The CDR3 region has the DNA TGCGCCAGCAGCCAAGGTTCGGCAGGTTATGGCTACACCTTC.

V gene TRBV7-2 combines with J gene TRBJ1-6; TRBD1 agrees at 7 bases. V dropped 5 bases and J dropped 7; count of bases not matched to a gene: 23. The CDR3 sequence is 20 residues long. Germline CDR1 SGHTA, CDR2 FQGNSA. The CDR3, as DNA: TGTGCCAGCAGCCCATCGGTATACTTCGGGACAGTCACCGAAAATTCACCCCTCCACTTT. It translates to CASSPSVYFGTVTENSPLHF.

This clonotype appeared a few times. This chain links TRBV27 with TRBJ2-7; 8 positions match TRBD2. The germline CDR1 and CDR2 sequences are MNHEY and SMNVEV (reference sequence). This CDR3 contains 14 residues. With 5 bases clipped from V and 4 bases from J, the junction kept 7 bases outside the gene matches. CDR3 nucleotides: TGTGCCAGCAGTGAGGCCGGACTAGCTTACGAGCAGTACTTC. Translating it yields CASSEAGLAYEQYF.

The DNA for the CDR3 is TGTGCCAGCAGCTCCGGACTAGTCTCCTACAATGAGCAGTTCTTC. Amino acid sequence: CASSSGLVSYNEQFF. The chain employs TRBV7-9 and TRBJ2-1, with TRBD2 identical over 7 bases. J was trimmed by 0 bases and V by 4 bases; bases with no gene match: 3. Looked up from germline, CDR1 is SEHNR and CDR2 is FQNEAQ (reference sequence). This CDR3 contains 15 residues.

The chain links TRBV6-5 to TRBJ2-2, with 8 bases fitting TRBD1. The germline V gene has CDR1 MNHEY and CDR2 SVGAGI. This CDR3 has 15 amino acids. The V and J ends lost 6 bases and 0 bases, in that order; junction bases with no gene match: 3. The CDR3 spells CASRTGGANTGELFF. The CDR3, as DNA: TGTGCCAGCAGAACAGGGGGAGCGAACACCGGGGAGCTGTTTTTT.

This clonotype appeared a few times. The CDR3 DNA follows: TGCGCCAGCAGCCAAGATTCGGCGGGAAGGGGTCGCGAGCAGTACTTC. Protein: CASSQDSAGRGREQYF. The chain has TRBV4-3 and TRBJ2-7; TRBD2 might be the D (6 bases). Germline V lookup: CDR1 LGHNA, CDR2 YSLEER. This CDR3 has 16 residues. Trimming took 0 bases from V and 6 from J, leaving 18 bases between them.

The chain joins TRBV11-3 to TRBJ1-2; D call uncertain. Trimming took 5 bases from V and 4 from J, leaving 8 bases between them. Germline values: CDR1 SGHNT, CDR2 YENEEA. CDR3 length equals 12 residues. The CDR3 DNA is TGTGCCAGCAGCAATGACGGCTATGGCTACACCTTC. Protein sequence: CASSNDGYGYTF.

This clonotype has just a few counts. The rearrangement joins TRBV12-3 or TRBV12-4 to TRBJ2-2; D may be TRBD1 (5 bases). The CDR3 runs to 14 residues. Trimming took 2 bases from V and 5 from J, leaving 9 bases between them. This CDR3 is CASSLQGETGELFF. The CDR3 DNA reads TGTGCCAGCAGTTTACAGGGTGAAACCGGGGAGCTGTTTTTT.

The V gene is TRBV5-1, the J gene TRBJ2-3; 7 bases match TRBD2. The V gene end was trimmed by 0 bases and the J gene end by 3 bases; junction bases not matched to a gene: 13. The CDR3 loop spans 18 amino acids. Per the germline V gene, CDR1 is SGHRS and CDR2 is YFSETQ. This CDR3 reads CASSLVTLEGGPTDTQYF. The DNA of the CDR3 is TGCGCCAGCAGCTTGGTGACCTTAGAGGGAGGGCCAACAGATACGCAGTATTTT. Full variable domain (rest looked up from reference TRBV5-1 and TRBJ2-3): KAGVTQTPRYLIKTRGQQVTLSCSPISGHRSVSWYQQTPGQGLQFLFEYFSETQRNKGNFPGRFSGRQFSNSRSEMNVSTLELGDSALYLCASSLVTLEGGPTDTQYFGPGTRLTVL.

The chain links TRBV27 to TRBJ1-1; D call uncertain. The CDR3 is 13 residues long. The V end lost 6 bases, the J end lost 1 base, and 9 bases lay between the germline ends. CDR1 is MNHEY, CDR2 SMNVEV, per germline (reference sequence). The CDR3 here is CASSVRWNTEAFF. The CDR3, as DNA: TGTGCCAGCAGCGTTAGGTGGAACACTGAAGCTTTCTTT.

J is TRBJ2-5 and V is TRBV9; the D is unclear. Germline V gives CDR1 SGDLS, CDR2 YYNGEE. The CDR3 runs 15 residues. V was shortened by 0 bases and J by 2 bases, with 11 bases between the two germline ends. CDR3: CASSVAPLLQETQYF. Here the CDR3 DNA reads TGTGCCAGCAGCGTAGCCCCCCTATTACAAGAGACCCAGTACTTC.

CDR3 region: CAIRGGTDTQYF. As DNA, the CDR3 is TGTGCCATCAGAGGGGGCACAGATACGCAGTATTTT. This chain uses TRBV10-3 with TRBJ2-3, with TRBD1 as a possible D gene (5 bases). Germline lookup yields CDR1 ENHRY and CDR2 SYGVKD. V lost 6 bases and J lost 1, with 5 bases in between. There are 12 residues in the CDR3.

The rearrangement uses TRBV25-1 and TRBJ2-5, with 11 bases identical to TRBD1. Per germline, CDR1 MGHDK and CDR2 SYGVNS. The CDR3 has 15 residues. J gave up 4 bases and V 3 bases, and 4 bases lay outside the gene matches. The DNA for the CDR3 is TGTGCCAGCAGTGACCCCGGGACAGGGGGAGAGACCCAGTACTTC. Translation gives CASSDPGTGGETQYF.

The CDR3 nucleotides are TGTGCCAGCAGCTTCACACCCAGGGGGCATGGAGATACGCAGTATTTT. Its protein is CASSFTPRGHGDTQYF. V usage is TRBV7-3 and J usage is TRBJ2-3; 8 bases align to TRBD1. V was clipped by 3 bases and J by 5 bases; unmatched bases: 10. This CDR3 contains 16 residues. Germline V gene lookup returns CDR1 SGHTA and CDR2 FQGTGA.

The chain carries TRBV2 and TRBJ2-7, with D perhaps matching TRBD1 (6 bases). The germline V gene has CDR1 SNHLY and CDR2 FYNNEI. There are 12 residues in the CDR3. Trimming left V 8 bases short and J 2 bases short, with 10 bases between. CDR3 DNA sequence: TGTGCCAGCGATAGACAGGCCTACGAGCAGTACTTC. As protein: CASDRQAYEQYF.

J is TRBJ2-3 and V is TRBV24-1, with 12 bases aligning to TRBD2. Germline CDR1 and CDR2: KGHDR and SFDVKD. This CDR3 region has 16 residues. The junction had 3 bases not matched to a gene; V was cut back by 3 bases and J by 3 bases. The CDR3 sequence is CATSDVTSGGTDTQYF. In DNA form, the CDR3 reads TGTGCCACCAGTGATGTGACTAGCGGGGGTACAGATACGCAGTATTTT.

The rearrangement uses TRBV12-3 or TRBV12-4 and TRBJ2-4; 7 bases line up with TRBD1. The CDR3 sequence is 16 residues long. Unmatched junction bases numbered 7, after V lost 5 bases and J lost 0 bases. This CDR3 reads CASSADRSLAKNIQYF. DNA of the CDR3: TGTGCCAGCAGTGCGGACAGGAGCCTAGCCAAAAACATTCAGTACTTC.

This clonotype occurred a few times. The chain uses TRBV29-1 and TRBJ2-7; 8 bases line up with TRBD2. The germline CDR1 and CDR2 sequences are SQVTM and ANQGSEA. The ends lost 4 bases at V and 0 bases at J; junction bases unmatched: 2. The CDR3 is 13 amino acids. The chain's CDR3 is CSVAGGSSYEQYF. The CDR3 DNA reads TGCAGCGTTGCGGGGGGGAGCTCCTACGAGCAGTACTTC.

This clonotype has a handful of counts. The chain recombines TRBV7-9 with TRBJ2-5; TRBD2 matches at 7 bases. Germline values: CDR1 SEHNR, CDR2 FQNEAQ (reference sequence). CDR3 size: 14 residues. Losses at the gene ends were 5 bases for V and 2 bases for J; bases not matched to a gene: 5. The CDR3 loop reads CASSLRDYQETQYF. The CDR3 DNA sequence: TGTGCCAGCAGCCTCCGGGACTATCAAGAGACCCAGTACTTC.

A few counts support this clonotype. V and J are TRBV5-5 and TRBJ2-2; TRBD1 matches at 9 bases. V dropped 5 bases and J dropped 7; count of bases not matched to a gene: 6. Germline V CDR1 and CDR2: SGHKS, YYEKEE (reference sequence). This CDR3 is 14 amino acids long. CDR3 residues: CASRSGTGYGELFF. Here the CDR3 DNA reads TGTGCCAGCAGGTCCGGGACAGGGTACGGGGAGCTGTTTTTT. The entire variable domain, with the rest obtained from reference TRBV5-5 and TRBJ2-2, is as follows: DAGVTQSPTHLIKTRGQQVTLRCSPISGHKSVSWYQQVLGQGPQFIFQYYEKEERGRGNFPDRFSARQFPNYSSELNVNALLLGDSALYLCASRSGTGYGELFFGEGSRLTVL.

This clonotype has more than one count but fewer than ten. One end of the junction is discordant with germline, which a read error may explain. The chain joins TRBV7-7 to TRBJ2-5, with 12 bases matching TRBD2. Germline CDR1 reads SSHAT; CDR2 reads FNYEAQ (reference sequence). The CDR3 covers 15 residues. CDR3 region: CASSPQGLAGETQYF. CDR3 nucleotides: TGTGCTAGCAGCCCGCAGGGACTAGCGGGAGAGACCCAGTACTTC.